This is a list of T cell receptor beta chains from one sample in a study of blood T cell repertoires in COVID-19. Generated by immunoSEQ multiplex PCR, the TCRdb table keeps only in-frame clones and is missing some. The sample lists more than 250,000 clones; more than 80% were seen once. The specimen was peripheral blood. These receptor sequences come from a woman aged 50 to 60 with COVID-19, enrolled during active disease. CDR3s include the opening cysteine and the closing phenylalanine or tryptophan. The D gene is left open where the match is weak. Not every row has a clone size; where given, it reads once, few, many or a size class.

d_call	clone_size	v_call	j_call	cdr3_nt	cdr3_aa
NA	NA	TRBV30	TRBJ1-5	TGTGCCTGGAGTGTACAGGGCGTCGGCAATCAGCCCCAGCATTTT	CAWSVQGVGNQPQHF
NA	NA	TRBV18	TRBJ1-2	TGTGCCAGCTCACCTCTAGGCAGGGGAGGGAATGGCTACACCTTC	CASSPLGRGGNGYTF
NA	NA	TRBV7-9	TRBJ2-7	TGTGCCAGCACAGCGCGGAGGGGTCCGGCCTACGAGCAGTACTTC	CASTARRGPAYEQYF
TRBD1	once	TRBV6-6	TRBJ2-7	TGTGCCAGCAGTAAAAGCCGGGACAGATACTCCTACGAGCAGTACTTC	CASSKSRDRYSYEQYF
NA	NA	TRBV12-5	TRBJ1-5	TGTGCTAGTGGTTTGGTTATTACAGGGCATAGCAATCAGCCCCAGCATTTT	CASGLVITGHSNQPQHF
TRBD2	NA	TRBV19	TRBJ2-4	TGTGCCAGTAGCACGCTAGCGGGAGGGCTACTATCCGGTTACATTCAGTACTTC	CASSTLAGGLLSGYIQYF
NA	once	TRBV10-3	TRBJ1-1	TGTGCCATCAGAGGACAGTTGAACACTGAAGCTTTCTTT	CAIRGQLNTEAFF
TRBD2	NA	TRBV2	TRBJ2-3	TGTGCCAGCAGTGAGAGATATTCCGGGACTAGCGGGAGAGATACGCAGTATTTT	CASSERYSGTSGRDTQYF
NA	NA	TRBV30	TRBJ2-1	TGTGCCTGGAGTGTACTTGAGAGAACAGGAAACGATGAGCAGTTCTTC	CAWSVLERTGNDEQFF
NA	NA	TRBV25-1	TRBJ2-7	TGTGCCAGCAGTGAGGGGAGGTCGCAGTACTTC	CASSEGRSQYF
TRBD2	NA	TRBV27	TRBJ2-7	TGTGCCAGCAGCCCAAGGACTAGCGGGAGGCTCGCCTACGAGCAGTACTTC	CASSPRTSGRLAYEQYF
NA	NA	TRBV11-3	TRBJ1-4	TGTGCCAGCAGCTTAGAAAGCCACAGGGCTGGTGAAAAACTGTTTTTT	CASSLESHRAGEKLFF
NA	NA	TRBV7-2	TRBJ2-5	TGTGCCAGCAGCGTCCTCTCATCTACAGAGACCCAGTACTTC	CASSVLSSTETQYF
TRBD2	NA	TRBV30	TRBJ2-5	TGTGCCTGGAAGCGGGAGTCACGAGAGACCCAGTACTTC	CAWKRESRETQYF
NA	NA	TRBV27	TRBJ1-1	TGTGCCAGCAGTTCCCTCGGGGGGGCGGACACTGAAGCTTTCTTT	CASSSLGGADTEAFF
TRBD2	NA	TRBV7-2	TRBJ2-3	TGTGCCAGCAGCCCATCGATCGGCGGGAGATGGGATACGCAGTATTTT	CASSPSIGGRWDTQYF
NA	NA	TRBV6-5	TRBJ1-2	TGTGCCAGCAGTTACACCCGGACAAATGGCTACACCTTC	CASSYTRTNGYTF
NA	NA	TRBV6-2/TRBV6-3	TRBJ2-5	TGTGCCAGCAGTCAGGGAGGTAGAACCCAAGAGACCCAGTACTTC	CASSQGGRTQETQYF
NA	NA	TRBV7-9	TRBJ2-3	TGTGCCAGCAGCAGCGGCCTAATCGGGACTCGATGGGTAGATACGCAGTATTTT	CASSSGLIGTRWVDTQYF
NA	NA	TRBV6-1	TRBJ1-5	TGTGCCAGCAGTGAAGCGCTAGTATCCCAGCCCCAGCATTTT	CASSEALVSQPQHF
TRBD1	few	TRBV6-1	TRBJ1-5	TGTGCCAGCAGTGACACGACAGGGGGTCAGCCCCAGCATTTT	CASSDTTGGQPQHF
TRBD1	NA	TRBV6-5	TRBJ2-7	TGTGCCAGCAGCGACGGGGGGACAGGGACCTACGAGCAGTACTTC	CASSDGGTGTYEQYF
NA	NA	TRBV7-8	TRBJ1-3	TGTGCCAGCAGCTTCTCCGGTTCTGGAAACACCATATATTTT	CASSFSGSGNTIYF
NA	NA	TRBV13	TRBJ2-3	TGTGCCAGCAGCCCCGACAGCCGGCGCGGATCTAGCACAGATACGCAGTATTTT	CASSPDSRRGSSTDTQYF
NA	NA	TRBV7-8	TRBJ1-1	TGTGCCTCTTATTTGAGGTTAGAGACTGAAGCTTTCTTT	CASYLRLETEAFF
NA	NA	TRBV7-3	TRBJ2-7	TGTGCCAGCAGCCTCCACTCGGGGAGCTCCTACGAGCAGTACTTC	CASSLHSGSSYEQYF
NA	NA	TRBV4-1	TRBJ1-5	TGCGCCAGCAGCCCCTTCTCTTCCTCGAGTCAGCCCCAGCATTTT	CASSPFSSSSQPQHF
TRBD2	NA	TRBV6-2/TRBV6-3	TRBJ2-1	TGTGCCAGCAGTGGTAGCGGGAACAATGAGCAGTTCTTC	CASSGSGNNEQFF
TRBD2	NA	TRBV4-1	TRBJ2-5	TGCGCCAGCAGCCACGGGAGCGGGGTCCAAGAGACCCAGTACTTC	CASSHGSGVQETQYF